Below are 4 T cell receptor beta chains sequenced from a single sample in a study of CD8+ T cells in alopecia areata. cDNA prepared by RNA extraction and subsequent reverse transcription served as the template for sequencing. Data came from immunoSEQ multiplex PCR; TCRdb stores just in-frame clones and leaves some out. The sample contains a few hundred thousand clones, about 40% of which appear only once. The treatment: oral pan-JAK inhibitor, 5-10 mg twice daily. This material consisted of CD4+ T cells sorted from blood, taken at roughly week 36, from a patient treated with tofacitinib. All receptors come from a human donor with alopecia areata.

The V call is TRBV29-1, the J call TRBJ2-7, with a tentative D call TRBD2 (5 bases). Trimming cost V 4 bases and J 5 bases, with 9 bases left between them. CDR3 length: 11 residues. The germline V gene encodes CDR1 SQVTM and CDR2 ANQGSEA. CDR3 region: CSVGGNHEQYF. As DNA, the CDR3 is TGCAGCGTTGGAGGGAACCACGAGCAGTACTTC.

This clone turned up a few times. This chain joins TRBV11-2 and TRBJ2-7; 7 bases align to TRBD1. Germline V gives CDR1 SGHAT, CDR2 FQNNGV. V dropped 6 bases and J dropped 2; count of bases not matched to a gene: 13. The CDR3 contains 16 residues. As DNA, the CDR3 is TGTGCCAGCAGAATAGGGGGCTCCAGATCAGCCTACGAGCAGTACTTC. This encodes CASRIGGSRSAYEQYF.

This clone showed up just a few times. The genes are TRBV19 and TRBJ2-1; TRBD2 agrees at 7 bases. V was clipped by 7 bases and J by 6 bases; unmatched bases: 9. The CDR3 loop spans 14 amino acids. CDR1 is LNHDA, CDR2 SQIVND, per germline (reference sequence). The CDR3 sequence: CASTGRALINEQFF. DNA for the CDR3: TGTGCCAGTACTGGGAGGGCCCTGATCAATGAGCAGTTCTTC.

The chain combines TRBV5-1 with TRBJ1-4, with 8 bases identical to TRBD1. The CDR3 is made up of 14 amino acids. With 4 bases clipped from V and 8 bases from J, the junction kept 7 bases outside the gene matches. Germline V gene lookup returns CDR1 SGHRS and CDR2 YFSETQ. In nucleotides, the CDR3 is TGCGCCAGCAGCCTGGACAGGGTGAACGAAAAACTGTTTTTT. As protein: CASSLDRVNEKLFF.